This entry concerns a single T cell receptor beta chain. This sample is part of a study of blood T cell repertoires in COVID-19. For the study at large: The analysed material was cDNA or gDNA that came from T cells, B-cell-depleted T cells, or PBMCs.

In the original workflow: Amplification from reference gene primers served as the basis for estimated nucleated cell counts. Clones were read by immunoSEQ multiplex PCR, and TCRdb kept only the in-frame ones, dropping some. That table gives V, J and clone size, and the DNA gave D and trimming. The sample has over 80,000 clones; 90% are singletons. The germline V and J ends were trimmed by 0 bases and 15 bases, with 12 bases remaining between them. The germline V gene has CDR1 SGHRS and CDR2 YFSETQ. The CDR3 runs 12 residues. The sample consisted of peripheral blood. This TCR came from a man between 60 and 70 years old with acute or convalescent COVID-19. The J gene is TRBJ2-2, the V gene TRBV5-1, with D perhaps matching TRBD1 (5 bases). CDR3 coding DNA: TGCGCCAGCAGCTTGGAGGACACAAGGATGTTTTTT. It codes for CASSLEDTRMFF. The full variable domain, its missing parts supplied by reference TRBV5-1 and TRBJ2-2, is KAGVTQTPRYLIKTRGQQVTLSCSPISGHRSVSWYQQTPGQGLQFLFEYFSETQRNKGNFPGRFSGRQFSNSRSEMNVSTLELGDSALYLCASSLEDTRMFFGEGSRLTVL.